The clone carrying this T cell receptor (beta chain) was picked up a small number of times. Its antigen is unidentified. Blood got drawn at baseline, again on cycle 4 day 1, and then on cycle 7 day 1. This record comes from a study of OX40 agonist ivuxolimab in advanced cancers. The overall study: The study gave patients intravenous ivuxolimab at 0.01 to 10 mg/kg every 2 weeks.

Germline V CDR1 and CDR2: SNHLY, FYNNEI. This CDR3 region has 13 residues. V was clipped by 6 bases and J by 7 bases; unmatched bases: 9. Study-level points and caveats: Among T cells, CD8+ cells averaged more expanded clones than CD4+ cells.

Generated by immunoSEQ multiplex PCR, the TCRdb table keeps only in-frame clones and is missing some. This sample carries 57,000 or so clones, 89% of them seen once, and the ten largest clones take approximately 20%. Sequencing used CD4+ or CD8+ T cells sorted from blood, obtained in a trial of the OX40 agonist ivuxolimab. This chain links TRBV2 with TRBJ2-7, with 7 bases aligning to TRBD1. This TCR derives from an adult with an advanced solid tumor such as melanoma, head and neck, liver or kidney cancer. CDR3 in DNA: TGTGCCAGCAGGGTTGACAGGGAGCGGGAGCAGTACTTC. It codes for CASRVDREREQYF.